This paragraph reports one T cell receptor beta chain. The data are from a study of blood T cells in healthy people across ages. A second 7 to 11 cycle PCR used barcoded and J-beta primers. TCRdb fed the 5' RACE reads into MiXCR, producing one record per CDR3 protein. The sample consists of roughly 1.5 million distinct CDR3 sequences, less than 45% of them appearing once. Sequencing used blood. The sequence was collected from a woman younger than 35 in good health.

The CDR3: CSAVPGQGIPYEQYF. DNA for the CDR3: TGCAGTGCTGTCCCGGGACAGGGGATTCCCTACGAGCAGTACTTC. The chain is built from TRBV20-1 and TRBJ2-7, with TRBD1 matching over 10 bases. The germline V gene encodes CDR1 DFQATT and CDR2 SNEGSKA (reference sequence). The ends lost 5 bases at V and 2 bases at J; junction bases unmatched: 9. There are 15 residues in the CDR3.